The 9 T cell receptor beta chains below were found in one sample sequenced in a study of shared clonotypes between healthy human individuals. The protocol was immunoSEQ multiplex PCR, while the TCRdb copy is restricted to in-frame clones and leaves out a portion. The table lists around 690,000 clones, around 90% of them singletons. Sequencing used memory CD8+ T cells from PBMCs. Described subset: CD45RO+ cells pooled with CCR7-negative TemRA cells. The receptors come from a young man in good health. Some clones in this sample may be carry-over from other donors' samples.

The V and J genes are TRBV4-1 and TRBJ2-5, with 11 bases that match TRBD2. The V gene's germline CDR1 is MGHRA and CDR2 YSYEKL. Germline trimming cut 4 bases from V and 5 bases from J; bases unmatched to any gene: 9. This CDR3 contains 16 residues. The CDR3 spells CASSPRTSGRWETQYF. The CDR3 region has the DNA TGCGCCAGCAGCCCCAGAACTAGCGGGAGATGGGAGACCCAGTACTTC.

This clone was counted once. In nucleotides, the CDR3 is TGTGCCAGCTCGGCAGGAGGGGGGTTAAACACTGAAGCTTTCTTT. Its protein is CASSAGGGLNTEAFF. The V and J genes are TRBV27 and TRBJ1-1, with D possibly matching TRBD1 (6 bases). V lost 8 bases, J lost 2 bases, and 18 bases lay in between. Germline CDR1 and CDR2: MNHEY and SMNVEV (reference sequence). The CDR3 length is 15 residues.

The J gene is TRBJ2-3, the V gene TRBV27; D not resolved. Trimming cost V 6 bases and J 1 base, with 14 bases left between them. CDR1 is MNHEY and CDR2 is SMNVEV in the germline V gene (reference sequence). The CDR3 is made up of 15 amino acids. The CDR3 here is CASSPVPSGTDTQYF. The CDR3 DNA sequence: TGTGCCAGCAGCCCGGTGCCGTCGGGCACAGATACGCAGTATTTT.

The CDR3 sequence is CASSEGNEQFF. The CDR3 bases are TGTGCCAGCAGCGAGGGGAATGAGCAGTTCTTC. This chain connects TRBV9 to TRBJ2-1; D might be TRBD1 (5 bases). Germline V gives CDR1 SGDLS, CDR2 YYNGEE. V was clipped by 3 bases and J by 7 bases, with 5 bases between them. The CDR3 is made up of 11 amino acids.

The V call is TRBV30, the J call TRBJ2-2; D may be TRBD1 (5 bases). V lost 4 bases and J 4 bases, leaving 16 bases between the germline ends. Germline V gene lookup returns CDR1 GTSNPN and CDR2 SVGIG (reference sequence). This CDR3 spans 15 amino acids. CDR3 amino acids: CAWILPGMGTGELFF. The CDR3 DNA follows: TGTGCCTGGATCCTTCCAGGGATGGGCACCGGGGAGCTGTTTTTT.

The chain couples TRBV15 to TRBJ1-2, with D tentatively TRBD1 (5 bases). Germline assignment: CDR1 LNHNV and CDR2 YYDKDF (reference sequence). The CDR3 loop spans 19 amino acids. V gave up 4 bases and J gave up 4 bases, with 28 bases separating them. The CDR3 spells CATSMGIRGGVDLFYGYTF. The CDR3 DNA reads as TGTGCCACCAGCATGGGCATTAGGGGTGGAGTAGACCTTTTCTATGGCTACACCTTC.

The chain employs TRBV6-5 and TRBJ2-7; 7 bases match TRBD1. The CDR3 length is 15 residues. J was trimmed by 2 bases and V by 6 bases; bases with no gene match: 10. CDR1 MNHEY and CDR2 SVGAGI come from the germline V gene. The CDR3 spells CASSWGTELPYEQYF. In DNA, the CDR3 is TGTGCCAGCAGCTGGGGGACAGAGCTACCCTACGAGCAGTACTTC.

The chain combines TRBV6-1 with TRBJ2-4; D gene uncertain. This CDR3 has 15 amino acids. Germline CDR1 and CDR2: MNHNS and SASEGT. Trimming took off 8 bases at V and 1 base at J, with 15 bases between the two ends. In nucleotides, the CDR3 is TGTGCCAGCTCCATGGCAGGCCCGGCCAAAAACATTCAGTACTTC. This gives the protein CASSMAGPAKNIQYF.

The chain links TRBV28 to TRBJ2-1; D is possibly TRBD1 (6 bases). This CDR3 is 18 amino acids long. V was clipped by 1 base and J by 8 bases, with 24 bases between them. Germline CDR1 is MDHEN and CDR2 is SYDVKM. The CDR3 protein is CASSLYPVLGWAGDEQFF. CDR3 DNA sequence: TGTGCCAGCAGTTTATACCCGGTCCTAGGATGGGCAGGGGATGAGCAGTTCTTC.